This TCR beta chain was captured by sequencing in a study of cytomegalovirus exposure and HLA in healthy donors. Study-level information: The Caucasian-associated ancestry cluster contained about four fifths of the approximately 400 genotyped donors.

Germline lookup yields CDR1 SGDLS and CDR2 YYNGEE. The CDR3 is 14 residues long. V trimming: 0 bases; J trimming: 5 bases; junction bases outside the gene matches: 4. A note on this clone: The antigen is unknown.

Primers: 60 Vbeta forward and 13 Jbeta reverse. Profiling relied on immunoSEQ multiplex PCR, and the TCRdb table lists in-frame clones only, not all of them. There are approximately 170,000 clones in the sample; 55% to 70% occur only once, and less than 3.5% lies in the top ten. Study-level findings and limits: Among TCR beta chains, those listed as cytomegalovirus-associated numbered over 150. Later analysis reportedly placed an Asian-associated ancestry cluster below the approximately 650-donor mean in N-insertions. According to an earlier analysis, most TCR beta V segments yielded productive rearrangements about 87% or about 30% of the time.

Sequencing was carried out using PBMCs. This receptor was taken from a woman aged 40 to 50 in good health and CMV-seropositive. The chain has TRBV9 and TRBJ2-5, with 7 bases lining up with TRBD2. In DNA form, the CDR3 reads TGTGCCAGCAGCGTAGGGACTAGTGGGGAGACCCAGTACTTC. This codes for CASSVGTSGETQYF.